The T cell receptor (beta chain) under discussion was sequenced for a study of cytomegalovirus exposure and HLA in healthy donors. The V gene's germline CDR1 is KGHSH and CDR2 LQKENI. V was trimmed by 3 bases and J by 3 bases, leaving 9 bases between them. This CDR3 contains 13 residues. Use of 60 Vbeta and 13 Jbeta primers characterized the PCR. Sequencing was performed with immunoSEQ multiplex PCR; in TCRdb, only in-frame clones are kept and a portion is missing. This table has 150,000 or so clones, over 75% appearing once. What was sequenced was PBMCs. The receptor was isolated from a middle-aged man in good health and CMV-seropositive. The V call is TRBV18, the J call TRBJ2-7, with a weak D call TRBD1 (5 bases). CDR3 loop: CASSPTDYYEQYF. The CDR3 nucleotides read TGTGCCAGCTCACCGACAGATTACTACGAGCAGTACTTC.